The next 23 T cell receptor beta chains were all read from a single sample in a study of T cell repertoires in cytomegalovirus infection. TCRdb re-called the reads with MiXCR, one entry per CDR3 protein. The sample has some 450,000 distinct CDR3 sequences, approximately 33% seen once; the top ten hold approximately 14%. The sequencing input was PBMCs. These TCRs come from a human donor in good health (CMV status not recorded). Some clones in this sample may be carry-over from other donors' samples.

The gene calls are TRBV10-2 and TRBJ2-1, with unresolved D. Trimming pared 6 bases from V and 14 bases from J, leaving 14 bases between. The CDR3 sequence is 11 residues long. CDR1 and CDR2 from the germline V gene are WSHSY and SAAADI. DNA of the CDR3: TGCGCCAGCAGATCGACCCAAGGCGAGTTCTTC. It yields the protein CASRSTQGEFF.

Regarding this clonotype: Mismatch with germline at one junction end may stem from a read error. This rearrangement joins TRBV20-1 to TRBJ2-2, with 8 bases aligning to TRBD2. Germline assignment: CDR1 DFQATT and CDR2 SNEGSKA (reference sequence). The CDR3 spans 15 residues. The CDR3 loop is CSVHPTSGNTGELCF. The DNA of the CDR3 is TGCAGTGTCCATCCCACTAGCGGCAACACCGGGGAGCTGTGTTTT.

The rearrangement uses TRBV6-5 and TRBJ2-4; TRBD2 matches 10 bases. The CDR3 has 14 residues. V trimming: 0 bases; J trimming: 8 bases; junction bases outside the gene matches: 1. Germline CDR1 is MNHEY and CDR2 is SVGAGI. The CDR3 region has the DNA TGTGCCAGCAGTTACTCTACTAGCGGGGACATTCAGTACTTC. This encodes CASSYSTSGDIQYF.

The rearrangement joins TRBV15 to TRBJ2-3; 10 nucleotides match TRBD2. V dropped 0 bases and J dropped 9; count of bases not matched to a gene: 9. Germline V gene sequence: CDR1 LNHNV, CDR2 YYDKDF (reference sequence). The CDR3 is 16 residues long. The CDR3 coding sequence is TGTGCCACCAGCAGAGATCGGGCTAGCGGGGGTCGGACGCAGTATTTT. Translating it yields CATSRDRASGGRTQYF.

This clonotype turned up a few times. The rearrangement links TRBV27 to TRBJ2-5; no firm D call. Trimming took off 2 bases at V and 6 bases at J, with 19 bases between the two ends. This CDR3 region has 16 residues. Germline V CDR1 and CDR2: MNHEY, SMNVEV (reference sequence). The CDR3 loop is CASSLVPSSFLKTQYF. CDR3 nucleotides: TGTGCCAGCAGTTTAGTACCTAGTAGCTTCCTCAAGACCCAGTACTTC.

The rearrangement joins TRBV27 to TRBJ2-1, with D maybe TRBD2 (7 bases). CDR3 size: 13 residues. The V and J ends lost 6 bases and 6 bases respectively, with 12 bases between them. CDR1 is MNHEY, CDR2 SMNVEV, per germline (reference sequence). CDR3 protein: CASREGGVNEQFF. For the CDR3, the DNA is TGTGCCAGCAGAGAAGGGGGGGTCAATGAGCAGTTCTTC.

This clonotype was counted at least ten times. The chain is built from TRBV27 and TRBJ2-1; no clear D. V lost 7 bases and J 7 bases, leaving 8 bases between the germline ends. Per the germline V gene, CDR1 is MNHEY and CDR2 is SMNVEV (reference sequence). CDR3 length: 11 amino acids. The CDR3 is CASKLGNEQFF. CDR3 nucleotide sequence: TGTGCCAGCAAGCTGGGGAATGAGCAGTTCTTC.

In this sample, this clonotype turned up many times. The chain uses TRBV7-6 and TRBJ1-1, with TRBD1 identical over 8 bases. The CDR3 is 14 amino acids. The trim removed 2 bases at V and 6 bases at J, leaving 5 bases unmatched. Germline lookup yields CDR1 SGHVS and CDR2 FNYEAQ. The CDR3 region has the DNA TGTGCCAGCAGCTTATTGGACAGGGACGCTGAAGCTTTCTTT. As protein: CASSLLDRDAEAFF.

A few counts support this clonotype. V gene TRBV6-1 combines with J gene TRBJ2-1, with D perhaps matching TRBD2 (5 bases). The CDR3 is 13 residues long. Germline V gene lookup returns CDR1 MNHNS and CDR2 SASEGT. The ends were cut back, 10 bases at V and 4 bases at J, with 14 bases in the middle. The CDR3, as DNA: TGTGCCACTGAGAGGGTCGGTTACAATGAGCAGTTCTTC. This encodes CATERVGYNEQFF.

This clonotype showed up many times. The chain uses TRBV12-3 or TRBV12-4 and TRBJ2-7, with D perhaps matching TRBD2 (6 bases). The CDR3 is 14 residues long. Trimming pared 0 bases from V and 7 bases from J, leaving 13 bases between. CDR3 region: CASSLALAGREQYF. CDR3 bases: TGTGCCAGCAGTTTAGCGCTGGCAGGGAGGGAGCAGTACTTC.

This clonotype was seen many times. This chain links TRBV7-8 with TRBJ2-3; TRBD1 aligns across 8 bases. V trimming: 1 base; J trimming: 4 bases; junction bases outside the gene matches: 4. Germline CDR1 is SGHVS and CDR2 is FQNEAQ. CDR3 length: 15 amino acids. CDR3 nucleotide sequence: TGTGCCAGCAGCTTAGGAGGACAGGGCGCAGATACGCAGTATTTT. This translates into CASSLGGQGADTQYF.

This clonotype was seen more than once but under ten times. The rearrangement joins TRBV6-6 to TRBJ2-7; D is unresolved. In germline, CDR1 is MNHNY, CDR2 SVGAGI (reference sequence). There are 14 residues in the CDR3. Trimming pared 7 bases from V and 6 bases from J, leaving 19 bases between. The chain's CDR3 is CASKVQPGASEQYF. Written as DNA, the CDR3 is TGTGCCAGCAAGGTTCAGCCGGGCGCTTCCGAGCAGTACTTC.

This clonotype was recorded many times. J is TRBJ2-2 and V is TRBV7-8, with 7 nucleotides matching TRBD2. CDR1 and CDR2 from the germline V gene are SGHVS and FQNEAQ. The CDR3 loop spans 15 amino acids. The V and J ends lost 1 base and 4 bases, in that order; junction bases with no gene match: 3. CDR3 sequence: CASSLEAGFTGELFF. CDR3 DNA: TGTGCCAGCAGCTTAGAAGCGGGGTTCACCGGGGAGCTGTTTTTT.

This clonotype has more than one count but fewer than ten. The rearrangement links TRBV7-4 to TRBJ2-1; perhaps TRBD1 as D (6 bases). Germline lookup yields CDR1 SGHVT and CDR2 SQSDAQ. The V end was cut by 0 bases, the J end by 5 bases, with 8 bases between. The CDR3 totals 14 residues. CDR3: CASSLAAGDNEQFF. In nucleotides, the CDR3 is TGTGCCAGCAGCTTAGCGGCAGGGGACAATGAGCAGTTCTTC. Combining the CDR3 with reference TRBV7-4 and TRBJ2-1 gives the whole variable domain GAGVSQSPRYKVAKRGRDVALRCDSISGHVTLYWYRQTLGQGSEVLTYSQSDAQRDKSGRPSGRFSAERPERSVSTLKIQRTEQGDSAVYLCASSLAAGDNEQFFGPGTRLTVL.

This clonotype turned up a few times. The chain combines TRBV28 with TRBJ2-3; 14 bases are a match to TRBD2. With 7 bases clipped from V and 0 bases from J, the junction kept 9 bases outside the gene matches. CDR3 length equals 18 residues. Germline CDR1 MDHEN, CDR2 SYDVKM. CDR3 protein: CASTLGRLAGGSTDTQYF. For the CDR3, the DNA is TGTGCCAGCACCCTGGGGAGACTAGCGGGGGGGAGCACAGATACGCAGTATTTT.

The chain recombines TRBV15 with TRBJ1-4; D possibly corresponds to TRBD1 (5 bases). V lost 7 bases and J 3 bases, leaving 18 bases between the germline ends. The CDR3 consists of 16 residues. Germline CDR1 is LNHNV and CDR2 is YYDKDF (reference sequence). The CDR3 bases are TGTGCCACCAATTGGGGTACGACAGAAGCTAATGAAAAACTGTTTTTT. As protein: CATNWGTTEANEKLFF.

This clonotype was detected only a few times. The chain has TRBV7-7 and TRBJ2-1, with 16 bases aligning to TRBD2. This CDR3 region has 18 residues. The germline gives CDR1 SSHAT, CDR2 FNYEAQ (reference sequence). After removal of 4 bases from V and 8 bases from J, the junction contained 11 bases not matched to a gene. The CDR3, as DNA: TGTGCCAGCAGCTCCCCGGGGACTAGCGGGGGGGCCCTCTATGAGCAGTTCTTC. This encodes CASSSPGTSGGALYEQFF.

Note on this clonotype: This may arise from a read error, as a much more abundant clone is one base away. The chain carries TRBV12-3 or TRBV12-4 and TRBJ2-3, with TRBD2 identical over 10 bases. The CDR3 covers 16 residues. This CDR3 reads CASRALAGGRTDMQYF. The CDR3 nucleotides are TGTGCCAGCAGGGCCTTAGCGGGGGGCCGCACAGATATGCAGTATTTT.

This clonotype was observed a few times. V usage is TRBV7-6 and J usage is TRBJ2-3; a possible D gene is TRBD2 (6 bases). Germline-derived CDR1 and CDR2 are SGHVS and FNYEAQ. This CDR3 has 14 amino acids. Between the trimmed V and J ends, which lost 7 bases and 2 bases, there was a span of 13 bases. CDR3 sequence reads: CASIPGTPTDTQYF. The CDR3 DNA reads TGTGCCAGCATCCCCGGGACTCCCACAGATACGCAGTATTTT.

This rearrangement joins TRBV11-2 to TRBJ1-1; maybe TRBD1 (5 bases). Germline V gives CDR1 SGHAT, CDR2 FQNNGV. V lost 7 bases, J lost 4 bases, and 13 bases lay in between. The CDR3 runs 13 residues. CDR3 DNA: TGTGCCAGCAAATACAGGCCTTCCACTGAAGCTTTCTTT. Residues: CASKYRPSTEAFF.

V gene TRBV19 combines with J gene TRBJ2-2; possibly TRBD1 or TRBD2 for D (5 bases each). Trimming pared 7 bases from V and 0 bases from J, leaving 12 bases between. CDR3 length: 15 amino acids. Germline loops: CDR1 LNHDA, CDR2 SQIVND (reference sequence). CDR3 in DNA: TGTGCCAGTAAGAGGTGGGGGACGAACACCGGGGAGCTGTTTTTT. The encoded protein is CASKRWGTNTGELFF.

In this sample, this clonotype turned up a few times. The chain employs TRBV7-2 and TRBJ2-3, with D possibly matching TRBD1 (6 bases). V lost 6 bases, J lost 4 bases, and 17 bases lay in between. This CDR3 region has 15 residues. Germline V CDR1 and CDR2: SGHTA, FQGNSA. CDR3 nucleotide sequence: TGTGCCAGCAGGCGTCACAGGGAAAGGGCAGATACGCAGTATTTT. Translating gives CASRRHRERADTQYF.

V is TRBV12-3 or TRBV12-4 and J is TRBJ2-7; TRBD1 matches at 7 bases. V lost 7 bases, J lost 2 bases, and 14 bases stayed unmatched. The CDR3 length is 16 residues. CDR3 sequence reads: CASTLLTGLGTYEQYF. Written as DNA, the CDR3 is TGTGCCAGCACCCTTTTGACAGGGTTAGGAACCTACGAGCAGTACTTC.